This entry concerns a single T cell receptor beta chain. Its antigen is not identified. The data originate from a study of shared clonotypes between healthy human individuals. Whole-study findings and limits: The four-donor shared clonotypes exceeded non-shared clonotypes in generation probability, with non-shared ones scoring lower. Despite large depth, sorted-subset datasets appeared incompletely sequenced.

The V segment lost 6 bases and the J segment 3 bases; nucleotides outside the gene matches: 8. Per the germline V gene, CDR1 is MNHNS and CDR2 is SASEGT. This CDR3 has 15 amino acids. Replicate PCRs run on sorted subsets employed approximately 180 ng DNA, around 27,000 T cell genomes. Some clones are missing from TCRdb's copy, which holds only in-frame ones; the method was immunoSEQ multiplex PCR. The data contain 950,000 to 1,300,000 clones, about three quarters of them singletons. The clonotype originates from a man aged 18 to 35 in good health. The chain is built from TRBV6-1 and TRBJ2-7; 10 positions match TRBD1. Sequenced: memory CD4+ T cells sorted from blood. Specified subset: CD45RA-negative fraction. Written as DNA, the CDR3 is TGTGCCAGCAGATCCAGGGACAGGGGAAACTACGAGCAGTACTTC. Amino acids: CASRSRDRGNYEQYF.